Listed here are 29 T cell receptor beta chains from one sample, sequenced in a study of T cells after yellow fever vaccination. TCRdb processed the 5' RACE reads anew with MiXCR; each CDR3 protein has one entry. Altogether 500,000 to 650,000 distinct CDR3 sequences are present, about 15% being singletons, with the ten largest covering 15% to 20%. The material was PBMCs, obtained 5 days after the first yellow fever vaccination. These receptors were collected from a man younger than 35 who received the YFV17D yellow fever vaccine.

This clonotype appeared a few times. CDR3 amino acids: CASSLLVVQANTGELFF. Written as DNA, the CDR3 is TGTGCCAGCAGCTTATTGGTCGTACAGGCGAACACCGGGGAGCTGTTTTTT. This rearrangement joins TRBV7-6 to TRBJ2-2, with D tentatively TRBD1 (5 bases). This CDR3 has 17 amino acids. Trimming pared 2 bases from V and 0 bases from J, leaving 13 bases between. The germline V gene has CDR1 SGHVS and CDR2 FNYEAQ.

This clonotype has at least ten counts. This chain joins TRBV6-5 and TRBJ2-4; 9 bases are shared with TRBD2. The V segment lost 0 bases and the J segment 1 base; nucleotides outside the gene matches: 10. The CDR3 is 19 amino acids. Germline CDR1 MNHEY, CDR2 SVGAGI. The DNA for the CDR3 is TGTGCCAGCAGTTACTCGAAGGCGGGGGGGAGGTGGGCCAAAAACATTCAGTACTTC. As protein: CASSYSKAGGRWAKNIQYF.

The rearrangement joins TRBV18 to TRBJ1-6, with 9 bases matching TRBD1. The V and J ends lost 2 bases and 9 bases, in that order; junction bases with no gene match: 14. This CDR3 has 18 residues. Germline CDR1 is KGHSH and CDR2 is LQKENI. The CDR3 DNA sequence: TGTGCCAGCTCACCATATGGACAGGGGCTTAATTTTGGTTCACCCCTCCACTTT. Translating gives CASSPYGQGLNFGSPLHF.

The CDR3 coding sequence is TGTGCCAGTAGTACAGGGGGCTTAATGAACACTGAAGCTTTCTTT. Amino acids: CASSTGGLMNTEAFF. The chain has TRBV19 and TRBJ1-1, with TRBD1 identical over 8 bases. CDR3 length: 15 residues. Germline V CDR1 and CDR2: LNHDA, SQIVND (reference sequence). The ends lost 4 bases at V and 0 bases at J; junction bases unmatched: 4. The whole variable domain, filled in from reference TRBV19 and TRBJ1-1, reads DGGITQSPKYLFRKEGQNVTLSCEQNLNHDAMYWYRQDPGQGLRLIYYSQIVNDFQKGDIAEGYSVSREKKESFPLTVTSAQKNPTAFYLCASSTGGLMNTEAFFGQGTRLTVV.

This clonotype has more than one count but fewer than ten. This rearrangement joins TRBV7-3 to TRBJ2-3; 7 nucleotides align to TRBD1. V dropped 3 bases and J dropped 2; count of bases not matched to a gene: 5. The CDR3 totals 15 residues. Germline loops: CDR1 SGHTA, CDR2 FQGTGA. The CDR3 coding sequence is TGTGCCAGCAGCTTGACAGGGCTTATCACAGATACGCAGTATTTT. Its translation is CASSLTGLITDTQYF.

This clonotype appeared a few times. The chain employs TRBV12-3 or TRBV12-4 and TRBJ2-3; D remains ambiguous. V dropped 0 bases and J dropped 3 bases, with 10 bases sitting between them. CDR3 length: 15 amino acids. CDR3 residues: CASSLASPLTDTQYF. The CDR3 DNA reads TGTGCCAGCAGTTTAGCGTCACCACTTACAGATACGCAGTATTTT.

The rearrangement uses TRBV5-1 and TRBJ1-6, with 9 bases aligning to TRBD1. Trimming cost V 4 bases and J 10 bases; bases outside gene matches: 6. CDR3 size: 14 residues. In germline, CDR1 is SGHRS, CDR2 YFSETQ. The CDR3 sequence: CASSRDRVLSPLHF. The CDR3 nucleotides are TGCGCCAGCAGCCGGGACAGGGTACTGTCACCCCTCCACTTT. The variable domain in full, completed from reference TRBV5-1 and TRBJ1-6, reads KAGVTQTPRYLIKTRGQQVTLSCSPISGHRSVSWYQQTPGQGLQFLFEYFSETQRNKGNFPGRFSGRQFSNSRSEMNVSTLELGDSALYLCASSRDRVLSPLHFGNGTRLTVT.

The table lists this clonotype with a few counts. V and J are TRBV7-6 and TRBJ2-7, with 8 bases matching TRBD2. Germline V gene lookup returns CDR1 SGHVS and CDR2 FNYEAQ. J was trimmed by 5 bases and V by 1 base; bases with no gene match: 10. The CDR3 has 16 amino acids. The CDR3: CASSLVSGGQANEQYF. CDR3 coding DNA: TGTGCCAGCAGCTTAGTTTCGGGGGGGCAAGCCAACGAGCAGTACTTC.

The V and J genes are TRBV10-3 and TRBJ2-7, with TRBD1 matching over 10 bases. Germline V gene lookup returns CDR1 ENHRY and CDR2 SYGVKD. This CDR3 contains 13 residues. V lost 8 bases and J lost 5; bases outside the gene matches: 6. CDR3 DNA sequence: TGTGCCATCGGGGACAGGGGAGCGGACGAGCAGTACTTC. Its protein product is CAIGDRGADEQYF.

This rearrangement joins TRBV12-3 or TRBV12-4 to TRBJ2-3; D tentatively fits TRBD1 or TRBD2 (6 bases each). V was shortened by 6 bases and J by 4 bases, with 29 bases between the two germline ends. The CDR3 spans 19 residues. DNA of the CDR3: TGTGCCAGCAGCCATAGGTCCAGGGGAATAGCGGCCAATGCAGATACGCAGTATTTT. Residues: CASSHRSRGIAANADTQYF.

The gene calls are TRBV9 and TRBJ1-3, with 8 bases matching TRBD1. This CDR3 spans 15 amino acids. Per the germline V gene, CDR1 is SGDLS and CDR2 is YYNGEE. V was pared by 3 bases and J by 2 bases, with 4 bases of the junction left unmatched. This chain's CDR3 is CASSAGQGPGNTIYF. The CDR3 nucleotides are TGTGCCAGCAGCGCCGGACAGGGCCCTGGAAACACCATATATTTT.

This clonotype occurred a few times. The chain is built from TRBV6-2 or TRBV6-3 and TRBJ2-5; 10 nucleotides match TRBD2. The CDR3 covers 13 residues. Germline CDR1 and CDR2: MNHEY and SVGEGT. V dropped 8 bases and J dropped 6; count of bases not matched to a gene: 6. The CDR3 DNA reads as TGTGCCAGCCAAGCGGGAGGGTCACAGACCCAGTACTTC. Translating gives CASQAGGSQTQYF.

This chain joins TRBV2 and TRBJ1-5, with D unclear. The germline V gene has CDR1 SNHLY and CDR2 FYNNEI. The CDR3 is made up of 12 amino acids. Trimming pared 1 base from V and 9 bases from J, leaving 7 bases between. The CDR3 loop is CASSEESGPQHF. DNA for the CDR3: TGTGCCAGCAGTGAAGAATCAGGGCCCCAGCATTTT.

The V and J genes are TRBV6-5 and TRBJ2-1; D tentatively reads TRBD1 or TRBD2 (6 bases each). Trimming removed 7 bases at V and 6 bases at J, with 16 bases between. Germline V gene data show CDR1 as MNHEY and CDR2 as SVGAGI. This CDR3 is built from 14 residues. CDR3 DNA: TGTGCCAGCAATTCACAGGGACTCGTCAATGAGCAGTTCTTC. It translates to CASNSQGLVNEQFF.

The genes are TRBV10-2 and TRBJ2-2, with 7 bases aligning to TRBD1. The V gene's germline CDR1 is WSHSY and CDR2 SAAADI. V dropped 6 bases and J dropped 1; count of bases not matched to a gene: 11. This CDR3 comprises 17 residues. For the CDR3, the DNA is TGCGCCAGCAGCTCAGAGTTCAGGGGGAGGAACACCGGGGAGCTGTTTTTT. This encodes CASSSEFRGRNTGELFF.

CDR3 coding DNA: TGTGCTAGTGCCAACGGGGTGGATGGCTACACCTTC. It codes for CASANGVDGYTF. The V call is TRBV12-5, the J call TRBJ1-2; D is unresolved. The V gene lost 7 bases and the J gene lost 6 bases, with 12 bases spanning the gap. Per the germline V gene, CDR1 is LGHNT and CDR2 is FRNRAP. CDR3 length: 12 amino acids.

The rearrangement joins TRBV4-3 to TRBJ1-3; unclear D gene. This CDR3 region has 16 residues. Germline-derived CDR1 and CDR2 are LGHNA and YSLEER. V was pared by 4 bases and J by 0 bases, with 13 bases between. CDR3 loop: CASSRDYIISGNTIYF. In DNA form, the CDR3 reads TGCGCCAGCAGCCGCGACTACATAATCTCTGGAAACACCATATATTTT.

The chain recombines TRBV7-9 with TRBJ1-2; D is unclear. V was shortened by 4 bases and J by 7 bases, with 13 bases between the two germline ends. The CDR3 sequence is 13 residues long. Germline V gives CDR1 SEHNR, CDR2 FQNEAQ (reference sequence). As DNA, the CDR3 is TGTGCCAGCAGCTCCTCGGGGAACCTTGGCTACACCTTC. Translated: CASSSSGNLGYTF.

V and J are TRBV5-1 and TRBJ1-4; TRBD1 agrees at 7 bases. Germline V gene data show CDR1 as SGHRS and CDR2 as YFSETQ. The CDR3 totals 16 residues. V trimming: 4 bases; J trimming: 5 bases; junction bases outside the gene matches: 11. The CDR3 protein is CASSLRGDRSNEKLFF. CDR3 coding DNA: TGCGCCAGCAGCCTCCGCGGGGACAGATCAAATGAAAAACTGTTTTTT.

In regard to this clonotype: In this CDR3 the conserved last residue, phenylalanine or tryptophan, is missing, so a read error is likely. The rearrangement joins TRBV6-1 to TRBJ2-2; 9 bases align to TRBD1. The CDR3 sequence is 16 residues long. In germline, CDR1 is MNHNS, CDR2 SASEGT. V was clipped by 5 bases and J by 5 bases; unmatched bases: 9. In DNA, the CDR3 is TGTGCCAGCAGTCGAAGGGACAGGGTACGGACCGGGGAGCTGTTTTCT. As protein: CASSRRDRVRTGELFS.

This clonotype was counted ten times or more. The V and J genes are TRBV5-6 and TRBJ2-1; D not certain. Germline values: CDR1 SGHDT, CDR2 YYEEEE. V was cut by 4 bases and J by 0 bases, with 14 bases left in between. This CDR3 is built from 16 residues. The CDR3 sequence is CASSGRWPTSYNEQFF. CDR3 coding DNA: TGTGCCAGCAGCGGCCGGTGGCCCACCTCCTACAATGAGCAGTTCTTC.

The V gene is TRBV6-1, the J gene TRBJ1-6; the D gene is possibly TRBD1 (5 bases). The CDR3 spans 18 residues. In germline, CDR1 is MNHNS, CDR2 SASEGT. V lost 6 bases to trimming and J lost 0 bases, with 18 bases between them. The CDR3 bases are TGTGCCAGCAGGCGCATACCGGGACGGGGCTCCTATAATTCACCCCTCCACTTT. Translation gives CASRRIPGRGSYNSPLHF.

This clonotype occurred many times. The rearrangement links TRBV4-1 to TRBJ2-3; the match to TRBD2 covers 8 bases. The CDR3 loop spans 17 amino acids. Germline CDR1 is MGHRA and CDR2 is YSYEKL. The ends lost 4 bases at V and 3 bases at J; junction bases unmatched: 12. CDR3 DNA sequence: TGCGCCAGCAGCCTTCTACCCGGGGGGGCCGGGACAGATACGCAGTATTTT. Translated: CASSLLPGGAGTDTQYF.

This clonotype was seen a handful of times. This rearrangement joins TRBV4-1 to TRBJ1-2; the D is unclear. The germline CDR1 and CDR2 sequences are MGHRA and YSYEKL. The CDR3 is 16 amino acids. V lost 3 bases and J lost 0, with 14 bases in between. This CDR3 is CASSQNPVGTNYGYTF. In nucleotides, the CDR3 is TGCGCCAGCAGCCAGAACCCGGTTGGGACTAACTATGGCTACACCTTC.

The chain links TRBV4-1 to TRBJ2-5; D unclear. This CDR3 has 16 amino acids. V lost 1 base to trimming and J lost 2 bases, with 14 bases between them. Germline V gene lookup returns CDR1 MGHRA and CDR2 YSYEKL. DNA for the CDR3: TGCGCCAGCAGCCAAGTAACGCAAGCCCCACAAGAGACCCAGTACTTC. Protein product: CASSQVTQAPQETQYF.

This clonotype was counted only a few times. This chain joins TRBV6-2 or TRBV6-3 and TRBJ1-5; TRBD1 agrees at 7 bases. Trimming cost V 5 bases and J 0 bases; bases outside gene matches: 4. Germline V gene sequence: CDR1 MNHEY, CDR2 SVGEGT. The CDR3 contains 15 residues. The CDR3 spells CASSRRDSSNQPQHF. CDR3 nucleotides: TGTGCCAGCAGTCGCCGGGACAGTAGCAATCAGCCCCAGCATTTT.

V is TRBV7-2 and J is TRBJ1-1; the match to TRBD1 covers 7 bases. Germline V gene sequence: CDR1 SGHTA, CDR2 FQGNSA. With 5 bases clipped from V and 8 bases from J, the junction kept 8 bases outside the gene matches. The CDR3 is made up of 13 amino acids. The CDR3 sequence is CASSGGNRGEAFF. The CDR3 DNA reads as TGTGCCAGCAGCGGGGGAAACAGGGGAGAAGCTTTCTTT.

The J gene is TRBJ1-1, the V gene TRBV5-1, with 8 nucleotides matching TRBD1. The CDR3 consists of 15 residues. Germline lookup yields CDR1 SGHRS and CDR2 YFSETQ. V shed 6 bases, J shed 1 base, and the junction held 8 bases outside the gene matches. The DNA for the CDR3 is TGCGCCAGCAACCCGACAGGGGCTAGGAACACTGAAGCTTTCTTT. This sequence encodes CASNPTGARNTEAFF.

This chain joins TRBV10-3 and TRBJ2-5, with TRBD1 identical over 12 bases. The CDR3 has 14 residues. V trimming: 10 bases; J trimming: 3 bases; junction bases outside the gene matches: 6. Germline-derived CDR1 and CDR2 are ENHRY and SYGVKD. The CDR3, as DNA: TGTGCCACCGCCGGGACAGGGGGCGAAGAGACCCAGTACTTC. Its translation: CATAGTGGEETQYF.